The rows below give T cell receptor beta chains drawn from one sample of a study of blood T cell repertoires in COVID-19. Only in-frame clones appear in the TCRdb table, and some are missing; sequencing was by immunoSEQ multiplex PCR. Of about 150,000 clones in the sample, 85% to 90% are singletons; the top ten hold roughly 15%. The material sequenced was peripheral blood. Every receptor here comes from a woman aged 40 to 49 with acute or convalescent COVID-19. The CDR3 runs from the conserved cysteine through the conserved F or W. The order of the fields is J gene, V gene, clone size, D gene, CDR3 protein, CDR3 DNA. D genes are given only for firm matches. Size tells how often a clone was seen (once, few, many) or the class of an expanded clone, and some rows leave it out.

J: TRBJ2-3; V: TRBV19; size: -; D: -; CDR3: CASSLRGLSTDTQYF; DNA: TGTGCCAGTAGTTTGCGGGGACTTAGCACAGATACGCAGTATTTT
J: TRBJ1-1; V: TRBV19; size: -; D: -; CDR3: CASSIGYRAVADTEAFF; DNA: TGTGCCAGTAGTATAGGATACAGGGCGGTGGCTGACACTGAAGCTTTCTTT
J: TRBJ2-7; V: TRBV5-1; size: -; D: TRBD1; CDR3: CASRTWTGNYEQYF; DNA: TGCGCCAGCAGGACTTGGACAGGGAACTACGAGCAGTACTTC
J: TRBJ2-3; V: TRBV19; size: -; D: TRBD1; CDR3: CASRNRGPGDTQYF; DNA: TGTGCCAGCCGAAACAGGGGGCCGGGAGATACGCAGTATTTT
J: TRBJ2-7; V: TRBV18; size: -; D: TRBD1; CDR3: CASSLQQGGYEQYF; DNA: TGTGCCAGCTCACTGCAACAGGGGGGTTACGAGCAGTACTTC
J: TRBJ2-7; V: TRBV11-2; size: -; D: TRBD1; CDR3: CASSSQGAYEQYF; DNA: TGTGCCAGCAGCTCACAGGGGGCCTACGAGCAGTACTTC
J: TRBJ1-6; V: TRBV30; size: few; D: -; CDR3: CAWSSGTRHSPLHF; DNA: TGTGCCTGGTCCTCCGGGACACGTCATTCACCCCTCCACTTT
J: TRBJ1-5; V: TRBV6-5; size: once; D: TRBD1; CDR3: CASGTENQPQHF; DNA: TGTGCCAGCGGGACAGAGAATCAGCCCCAGCATTTT
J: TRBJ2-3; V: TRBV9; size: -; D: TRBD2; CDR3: CASSEGLVGTDTQYF; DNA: TGTGCCAGCAGCGAGGGACTAGTTGGGACAGATACGCAGTATTTT
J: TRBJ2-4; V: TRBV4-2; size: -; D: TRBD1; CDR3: CASSQNTGGTNIQYF; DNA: TGTGCCAGCAGCCAAAATACAGGGGGGACAAACATTCAGTACTTC
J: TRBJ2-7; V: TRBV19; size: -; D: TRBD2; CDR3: CASSGGLVSSLEQYF; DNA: TGTGCCAGTAGTGGAGGACTAGTTTCATCCCTCGAGCAGTACTTC
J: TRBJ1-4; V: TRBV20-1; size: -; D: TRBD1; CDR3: CSASEGGREKLFF; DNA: TGCAGTGCTAGTGAAGGGGGCCGTGAAAAACTGTTTTTT
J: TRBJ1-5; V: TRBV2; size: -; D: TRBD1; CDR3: CASRVGQESNQPQHF; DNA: TGTGCCAGCAGAGTTGGACAGGAAAGCAATCAGCCCCAGCATTTT
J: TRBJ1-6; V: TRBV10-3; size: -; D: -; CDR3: CAISVEGVGSPLHF; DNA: TGTGCCATCAGTGTCGAGGGTGTAGGGTCACCCCTCCACTTT
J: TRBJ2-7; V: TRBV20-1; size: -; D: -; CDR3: CSASGGEREQYF; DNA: TGCAGTGCTAGTGGGGGAGAGAGGGAGCAGTACTTC
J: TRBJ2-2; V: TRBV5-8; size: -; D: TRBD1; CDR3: CASSLGQGTAGELFF; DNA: TGTGCCAGCAGCTTGGGACAGGGAACGGCCGGGGAGCTGTTTTTT
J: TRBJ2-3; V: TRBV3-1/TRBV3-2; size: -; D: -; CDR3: CASSQDIRGARTDTQYF; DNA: TGTGCCAGCAGCCAAGATATCCGGGGGGCACGGACAGATACGCAGTATTTT